The rows below give T cell receptor beta chains drawn from one sample of a study of beta chain features in type 1 diabetes. This table comes from immunoSEQ multiplex PCR, and its TCRdb copy is limited to in-frame clones, with some not included. The sample has some 660,000 clones; roughly an eighth are singletons. Input material: naive CD4+ T cells from blood. The receptors here all came from a man aged 18 to 30 with type 1 diabetes. Each CDR3 is given with its conserved first and last residue. A D gene is named only where the DNA matches it firmly. Some rows have no size entry. The others give once, few or many, or a class for an expanded clone.

>TRBD1|TRBV10-3|NA|TRBJ2-1
TGTGCCATCAGTGCGTCCACAGGGGACTACAATGAGCAGTTCTTC
CAISASTGDYNEQFF
>NA|TRBV28|few|TRBJ2-5
TGTGCCAGCAGTTTAAGTGGGGCCGAGACCCAGTACTTC
CASSLSGAETQYF
>NA|TRBV15|NA|TRBJ2-2
TGTGCCACCACGAGCAGGGCGAACACCGGGGAGCTGTTTTTT
CATTSRANTGELFF
>NA|TRBV30|few|TRBJ2-3
TGTGCCTGGAGTGTGTCGGGGGGCGAAGATACGCAGTATTTT
CAWSVSGGEDTQYF
>NA|TRBV7-9|few|TRBJ1-2
TGTGCCAGCAGCCCGCGGGACTATGGCTACACCTTC
CASSPRDYGYTF
>NA|TRBV7-9|NA|TRBJ1-5
TGTGCCAGCAGCTCTCATGCCGGGGAGAGGCAGCCCCAGCATTTT
CASSSHAGERQPQHF
>TRBD1|TRBV18|few|TRBJ1-4
TGTGCCAGCTCACCTCAGGGGGCAGATGAAAAACTGTTTTTT
CASSPQGADEKLFF
>TRBD2|TRBV9|NA|TRBJ2-7
TGTGCCAGCAGCGTAGGTGGGCTAGCGGGGACCTACGAGCAGTACTTC
CASSVGGLAGTYEQYF
>NA|TRBV7-9|NA|TRBJ1-5
TGTGCCAGCAGCTTAGGGTACGGGCAGCCCCAGCATTTT
CASSLGYGQPQHF
>TRBD1|TRBV5-6|once|TRBJ1-5
TGTGCCAGCAGCCCGACAGGGGATAGCAATCAGCCCCAGCATTTT
CASSPTGDSNQPQHF
>NA|TRBV30|few|TRBJ1-1
TGTGCCTCGGGTGGTCCGGGACGAGGCACTGAAGCTTTCTTT
CASGGPGRGTEAFF
>NA|TRBV6-5|few|TRBJ2-5
TGTGCCAGCAGGATTGTAGAGACAGGAGAGACCCAGTACTTC
CASRIVETGETQYF
>NA|TRBV2|NA|TRBJ1-1
TGTGCCAGCAATGACGCACAGAACGCTGAAGCTTTCTTT
CASNDAQNAEAFF
>NA|TRBV18|NA|TRBJ1-1
TGTGCCAGCTCACCAGACAGTTACACTGAAGCTTTCTTT
CASSPDSYTEAFF
>NA|TRBV30|NA|TRBJ2-2
TGTGCCTGGAGCCTATTCTCCACCGGGGAGCTGTTTTTT
CAWSLFSTGELFF
>TRBD1|TRBV6-1|NA|TRBJ2-1
TGTGCCAGCAAAGGGACAGGGTACAATGAGCAGTTCTTC
CASKGTGYNEQFF
>NA|TRBV6-6|NA|TRBJ1-1
TGTGCCAGCAGATTAGGGGGGGCTAACACTGAAGCTTTCTTT
CASRLGGANTEAFF
>TRBD2|TRBV30|few|TRBJ2-2
TGTGCCTGGAGCGTGCTAGCGGGACACACCGGGGAGCTGTTTTTT
CAWSVLAGHTGELFF
>NA|TRBV28|few|TRBJ1-1
TGTGCCAGCGAGGGGATATACACTGAAGCTTTCTTT
CASEGIYTEAFF
>TRBD1|TRBV28|few|TRBJ2-5
TGTGCCAGCAGTTCAGGGGGACGAGAGACCCAGTACTTC
CASSSGGRETQYF
>NA|TRBV27|few|TRBJ2-3
TGTGCCAGCGGCCGTATGGCCGTATGG
CASGRMAVW
>NA|TRBV28|once|TRBJ2-7
TGTGCCAGCAGTTTCCCGGGGGCTAACTACGAGCAGTACTTC
CASSFPGANYEQYF
>NA|TRBV25-1|NA|TRBJ2-2
TGTGCCAGCAGTGACCCAGGGCCGAACACCGGGGAGCTGTTTTTT
CASSDPGPNTGELFF
>TRBD1|TRBV30|NA|TRBJ1-2
TGTGCCTGGAGTGTACTGGCAGGGGGAGGCTACACCTTC
CAWSVLAGGGYTF
>NA|TRBV7-2|few|TRBJ2-7
TGTGCCAGCAGCCAAGCAGGAGGCTCCTACGAGCAGTACTTC
CASSQAGGSYEQYF
>NA|TRBV11-2|NA|TRBJ2-5
TGTGCCAGCAGCTTATGGGGTTCAGAGACCCAGTACTTC
CASSLWGSETQYF
>TRBD1|TRBV29-1|NA|TRBJ2-5
TGCAGCGGGGGACAGGGACTCCAAGAGACCCAGTACTTC
CSGGQGLQETQYF
>NA|TRBV10-3|many|TRBJ1-3
TGTGCCATCATGCGGAGCTCTGGAAACACCATATATTTT
CAIMRSSGNTIYF
>NA|TRBV10-3|few|TRBJ2-3
TGTGCCATCAGTGAATCAGGGGCCGGAACAGATACGCAGTATTTT
CAISESGAGTDTQYF
>TRBD2|TRBV30|NA|TRBJ2-2
TGTGCCTGGACTTTAGGGACTAGCGCCGGGGAGCTGTTTTTT
CAWTLGTSAGELFF
>NA|TRBV5-1|NA|TRBJ1-6
TGCGCCAGCAGCCATAAATTCAGAGGGGAGACACCCCTCCACTTT
CASSHKFRGETPLHF
>NA|TRBV7-2|few|TRBJ2-7
TGTGCCAGCAGCTTAGCGGGGGGGCGGTACGAGCAGTACTTC
CASSLAGGRYEQYF
>NA|TRBV18|NA|TRBJ2-5
TGTGCCAGCTCACCGAGGGAGCGGGAGACCCAGTACTTC
CASSPRERETQYF
>NA|TRBV10-3|few|TRBJ1-1
TGTGCCATCAGTGAGGAGAAGACAGGCTTCACTGAAGCTTTCTTT
CAISEEKTGFTEAFF
>NA|TRBV7-9|NA|TRBJ2-1
TGTGCCAGCAGCTTAGGAGTTGGTAGCATAACGCAGTTCTTC
CASSLGVGSITQFF
>TRBD1|TRBV30|few|TRBJ1-6
TGTGCCTGGATGGGGACAGTTTCACCCCTCCACTTT
CAWMGTVSPLHF
>TRBD2|TRBV30|NA|TRBJ2-5
TGTGCCTGGATCCGGGGTTTCGGGGGGGCCGGGAGACAGACCCAGTACTTC
CAWIRGFGGAGRQTQYF
>TRBD2|TRBV7-9|few|TRBJ2-2
TGTGCCAGCAGCTTCGCGGGAGGGCCTCCCGGGGAGCTGTTTTTT
CASSFAGGPPGELFF
>TRBD1|TRBV11-2|few|TRBJ2-7
TGTGCCAGCAGCTTAGTGGGACAGGGGGCTCACGAGCAGTACTTC
CASSLVGQGAHEQYF
>TRBD1|TRBV7-3|NA|TRBJ2-2
TGTGCCAGCAGCGCCGACAGGGAGTCCGGGGAGCTGTTTTTT
CASSADRESGELFF
>NA|TRBV7-3|few|TRBJ1-6
TGTGCCAGCAGAAACGGGCCCTCATCACCCCTCCACTTT
CASRNGPSSPLHF
>NA|TRBV30|NA|TRBJ2-7
TGTGCCTGGGTAATAGAACCGATCCGAACGGCGCACTTC
CAWVIEPIRTAHF
>TRBD2|TRBV14|NA|TRBJ2-3
TGTGCCAGCAGCCCAAGGCGGTTCTTACGGGAGGAAGCAGATACGCAGTATTTT
CASSPRRFLREEADTQYF
>TRBD1|TRBV2|NA|TRBJ1-5
TGTGCCAGCAATGACAGGGGTGGTCAGCCCCAGCATTTT
CASNDRGGQPQHF
>NA|TRBV19|few|TRBJ2-2
TGTGCCAGCAGGCGGATAAACACCGGGGAGCTGTTTTTT
CASRRINTGELFF
>NA|TRBV29-1|few|TRBJ1-2
TGCAGCGTTGAAGGGGGAATCTATGGCTACACCTTC
CSVEGGIYGYTF
>NA|TRBV9|few|TRBJ1-1
TGTGCCAGCAGCCCTCTTCCCCGGGAAGGGGCTTTCTTT
CASSPLPREGAFF
>NA|TRBV7-2|few|TRBJ2-1
TGTGCCAGCAGCTTCGACTCGACCTACAATGAGCAGTTCTTC
CASSFDSTYNEQFF
>TRBD1|TRBV5-1|NA|TRBJ2-3
TGCGCCAGCTACCGACAACAGGGGGAGAGCACAGATACGCAGTATTTT
CASYRQQGESTDTQYF
>NA|TRBV7-9|few|TRBJ2-7
TGTGCCAGCAGCTCTCGAGAGCGATCCTACTACGAGCAGTACTTC
CASSSRERSYYEQYF
>NA|TRBV4-2|NA|TRBJ1-1
TGTGCCAGCAGCCCCCTACGAGAGACTGAAGCTTTCTTT
CASSPLRETEAFF
>TRBD1|TRBV7-9|few|TRBJ1-1
TGTGCCAGCAGCGCAGGGGGCGCGGAGACTGAAGCTTTCTTT
CASSAGGAETEAFF
>TRBD1|TRBV29-1|NA|TRBJ1-2
TGCAGCGCCTCGACAGGGTCTCCGAGAGGCTACACCTTC
CSASTGSPRGYTF